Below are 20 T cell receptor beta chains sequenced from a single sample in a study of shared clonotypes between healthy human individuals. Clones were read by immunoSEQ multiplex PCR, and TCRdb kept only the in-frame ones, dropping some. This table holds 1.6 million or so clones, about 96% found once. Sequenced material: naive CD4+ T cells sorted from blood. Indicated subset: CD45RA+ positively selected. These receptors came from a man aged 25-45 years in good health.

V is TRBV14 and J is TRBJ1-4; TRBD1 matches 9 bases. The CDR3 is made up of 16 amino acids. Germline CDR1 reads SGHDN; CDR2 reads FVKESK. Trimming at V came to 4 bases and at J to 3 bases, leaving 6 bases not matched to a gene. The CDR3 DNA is TGTGCCAGCAGCCGCGGGACAGGGTTGTCTAATGAAAAACTGTTTTTT. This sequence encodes CASSRGTGLSNEKLFF.

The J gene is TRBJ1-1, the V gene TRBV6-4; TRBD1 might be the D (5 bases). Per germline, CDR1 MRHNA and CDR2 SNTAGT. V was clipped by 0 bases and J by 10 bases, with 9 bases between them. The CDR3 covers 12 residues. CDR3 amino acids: CASSDSTAVAFF. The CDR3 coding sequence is TGTGCCAGCAGTGACTCGACAGCGGTAGCTTTCTTT.

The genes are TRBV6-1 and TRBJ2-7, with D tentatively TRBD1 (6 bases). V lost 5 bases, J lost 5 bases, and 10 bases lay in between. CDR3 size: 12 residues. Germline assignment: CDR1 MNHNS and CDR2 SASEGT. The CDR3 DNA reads TGTGCCAGCAGTCAAACAGGGAACGAGCAGTACTTC. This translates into CASSQTGNEQYF.

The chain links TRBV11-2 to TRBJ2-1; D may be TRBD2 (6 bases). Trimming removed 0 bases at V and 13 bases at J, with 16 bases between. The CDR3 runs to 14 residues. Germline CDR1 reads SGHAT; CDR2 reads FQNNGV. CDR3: CASSLDILAIPQFF. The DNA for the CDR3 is TGTGCCAGCAGCTTAGATATACTAGCTATCCCTCAGTTCTTC.

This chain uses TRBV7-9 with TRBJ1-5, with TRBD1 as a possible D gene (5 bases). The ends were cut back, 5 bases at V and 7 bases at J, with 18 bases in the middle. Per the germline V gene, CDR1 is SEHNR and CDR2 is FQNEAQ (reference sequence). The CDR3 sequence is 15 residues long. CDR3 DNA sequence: TGTGCCAGCAGCACCTCCCGGGAGGGGCGACAGCCCCAGCATTTT. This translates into CASSTSREGRQPQHF.

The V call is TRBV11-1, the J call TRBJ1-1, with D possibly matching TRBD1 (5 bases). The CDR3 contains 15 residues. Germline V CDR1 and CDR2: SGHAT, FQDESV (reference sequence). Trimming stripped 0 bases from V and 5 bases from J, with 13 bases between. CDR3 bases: TGTGCCAGCAGCTTAGCCCGGGGGTTCAATACTGAAGCTTTCTTT. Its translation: CASSLARGFNTEAFF.

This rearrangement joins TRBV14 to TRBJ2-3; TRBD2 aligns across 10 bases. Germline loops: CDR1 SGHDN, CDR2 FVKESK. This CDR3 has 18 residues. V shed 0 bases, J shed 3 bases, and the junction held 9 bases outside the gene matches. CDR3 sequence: CASSQDWGLARSTDTQYF. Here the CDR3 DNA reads TGTGCCAGCAGCCAAGACTGGGGACTAGCGCGTTCAACAGATACGCAGTATTTT. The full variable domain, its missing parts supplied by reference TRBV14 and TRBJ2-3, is EAGVTQFPSHSVIEKGQTVTLRCDPISGHDNLYWYRRVMGKEIKFLLHFVKESKQDESGMPNNRFLAERTGGTYSTLKVQPAELEDSGVYFCASSQDWGLARSTDTQYFGPGTRLTVL.

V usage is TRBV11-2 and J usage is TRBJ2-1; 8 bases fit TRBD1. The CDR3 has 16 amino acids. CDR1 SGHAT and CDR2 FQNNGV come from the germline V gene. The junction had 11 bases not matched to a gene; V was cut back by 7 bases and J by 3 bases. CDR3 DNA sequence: TGTGCCAGCAACAACGAACCACAGGGGGACTACAATGAGCAGTTCTTC. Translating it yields CASNNEPQGDYNEQFF. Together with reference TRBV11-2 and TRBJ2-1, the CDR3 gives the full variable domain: EAGVAQSPRYKIIEKRQSVAFWCNPISGHATLYWYQQILGQGPKLLIQFQNNGVVDDSQLPKDRFSAERLKGVDSTLKIQPAKLEDSAVYLCASNNEPQGDYNEQFFGPGTRLTVL.

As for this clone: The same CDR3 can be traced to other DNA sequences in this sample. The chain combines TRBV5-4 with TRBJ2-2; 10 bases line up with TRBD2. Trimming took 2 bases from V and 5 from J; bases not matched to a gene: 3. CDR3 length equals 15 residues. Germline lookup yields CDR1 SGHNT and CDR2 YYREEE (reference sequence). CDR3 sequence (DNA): TGTGCCAGCAGCTTAGCGGGAGGGCGGACCGGGGAGCTGTTTTTT. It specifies CASSLAGGRTGELFF.

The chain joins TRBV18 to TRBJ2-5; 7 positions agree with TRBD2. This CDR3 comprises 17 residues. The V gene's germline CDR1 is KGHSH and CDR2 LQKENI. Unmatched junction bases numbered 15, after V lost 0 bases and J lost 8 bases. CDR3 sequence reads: CASSPPPSGPVFVTQYF. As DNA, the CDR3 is TGTGCCAGCTCACCACCTCCTAGCGGTCCCGTTTTTGTTACCCAGTACTTC.

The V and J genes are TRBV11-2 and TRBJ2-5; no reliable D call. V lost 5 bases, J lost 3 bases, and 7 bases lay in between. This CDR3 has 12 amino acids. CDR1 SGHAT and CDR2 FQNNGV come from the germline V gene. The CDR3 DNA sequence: TGTGCCAGCAGCCGCAAAGAAGAGACCCAGTACTTC. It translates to CASSRKEETQYF.

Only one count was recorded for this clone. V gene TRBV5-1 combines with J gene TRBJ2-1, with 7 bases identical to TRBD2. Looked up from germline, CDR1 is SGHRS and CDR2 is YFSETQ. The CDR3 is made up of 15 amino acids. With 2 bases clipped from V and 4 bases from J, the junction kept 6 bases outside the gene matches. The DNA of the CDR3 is TGCGCCAGCAGCTTACGGGAGGCCAGATACAATGAGCAGTTCTTC. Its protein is CASSLREARYNEQFF.

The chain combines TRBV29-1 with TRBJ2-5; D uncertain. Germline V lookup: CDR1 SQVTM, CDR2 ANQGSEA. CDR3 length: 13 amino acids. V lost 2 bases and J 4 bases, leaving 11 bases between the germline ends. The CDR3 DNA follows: TGCAGCGTTGAACCCCCAGGTATAGAGACCCAGTACTTC. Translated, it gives CSVEPPGIETQYF. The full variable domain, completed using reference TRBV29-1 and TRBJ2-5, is SAVISQKPSRDICQRGTSLTIQCQVDSQVTMMFWYRQQPGQSLTLIATANQGSEATYESGFVIDKFPISRPNLTFSTLTVSNMSPEDSSIYLCSVEPPGIETQYFGPGTRLLVL.

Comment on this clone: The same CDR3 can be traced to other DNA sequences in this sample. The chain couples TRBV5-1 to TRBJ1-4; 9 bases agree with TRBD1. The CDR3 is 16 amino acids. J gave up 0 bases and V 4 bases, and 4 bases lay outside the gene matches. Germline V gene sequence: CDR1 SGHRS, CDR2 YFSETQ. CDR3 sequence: CASSLRQGATNEKLFF. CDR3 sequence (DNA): TGCGCCAGCAGCCTTCGACAGGGGGCAACTAATGAAAAACTGTTTTTT. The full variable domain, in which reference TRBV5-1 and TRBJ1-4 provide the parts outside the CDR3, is KAGVTQTPRYLIKTRGQQVTLSCSPISGHRSVSWYQQTPGQGLQFLFEYFSETQRNKGNFPGRFSGRQFSNSRSEMNVSTLELGDSALYLCASSLRQGATNEKLFFGSGTQLSVL.

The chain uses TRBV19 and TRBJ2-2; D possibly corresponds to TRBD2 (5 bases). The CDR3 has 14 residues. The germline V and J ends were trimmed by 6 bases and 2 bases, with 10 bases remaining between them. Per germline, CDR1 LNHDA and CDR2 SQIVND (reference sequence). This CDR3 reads CASRVARNTGELFF. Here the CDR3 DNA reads TGTGCCAGTAGGGTAGCGCGAAACACCGGGGAGCTGTTTTTT.

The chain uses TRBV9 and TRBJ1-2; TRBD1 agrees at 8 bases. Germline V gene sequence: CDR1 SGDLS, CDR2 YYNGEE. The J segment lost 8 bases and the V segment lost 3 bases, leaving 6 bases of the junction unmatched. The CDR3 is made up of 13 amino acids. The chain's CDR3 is CASSALSGGGYTF. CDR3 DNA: TGTGCCAGCAGCGCCCTATCAGGGGGCGGCTACACCTTC.

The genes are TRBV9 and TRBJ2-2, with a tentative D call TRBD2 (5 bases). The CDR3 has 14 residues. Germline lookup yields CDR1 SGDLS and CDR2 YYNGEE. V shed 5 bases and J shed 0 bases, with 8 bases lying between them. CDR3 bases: TGTGCCAGCAGACAGACTACGAACACCGGGGAGCTGTTTTTT. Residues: CASRQTTNTGELFF.

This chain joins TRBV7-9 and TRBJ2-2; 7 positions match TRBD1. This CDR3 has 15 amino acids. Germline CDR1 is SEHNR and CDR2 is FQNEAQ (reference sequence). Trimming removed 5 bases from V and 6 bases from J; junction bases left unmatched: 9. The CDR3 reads CASSRRQGDAGELFF. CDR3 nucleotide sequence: TGTGCCAGCAGCCGCCGACAGGGAGACGCCGGGGAGCTGTTTTTT.

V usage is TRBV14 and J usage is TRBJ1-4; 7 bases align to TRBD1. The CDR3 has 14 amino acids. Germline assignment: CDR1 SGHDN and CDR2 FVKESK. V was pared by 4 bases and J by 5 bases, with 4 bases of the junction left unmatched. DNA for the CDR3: TGTGCCAGCAGCCTGACAGGGTTCAATGAAAAACTGTTTTTT. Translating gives CASSLTGFNEKLFF.

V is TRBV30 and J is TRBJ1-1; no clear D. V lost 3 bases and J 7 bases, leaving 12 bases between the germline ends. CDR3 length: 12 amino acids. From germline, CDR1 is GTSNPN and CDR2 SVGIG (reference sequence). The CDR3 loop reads CAWRPRGGEAFF. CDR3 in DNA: TGTGCCTGGAGGCCAAGAGGAGGTGAAGCTTTCTTT.